This TCR beta chain originates from a study of OX40 agonist ivuxolimab in advanced cancers. Germline V gene data show CDR1 as MGHRA and CDR2 as YSYEKL. The CDR3 consists of 15 residues. Using immunoSEQ multiplex PCR, the repertoire was profiled, and TCRdb retains in-frame clones only, with some absent. The repertoire holds 90,000 to 100,000 clones, approximately 90% seen once, with around 0.8% in the top ten. This chain joins TRBV4-1 and TRBJ1-1; 8 bases fit TRBD1. The source is an adult with an advanced solid tumor such as melanoma, head and neck, liver or kidney cancer. This specimen was CD4+ or CD8+ T cells sorted from blood, taken in a trial of the OX40 agonist ivuxolimab. This CDR3 reads CATSRNRGWYTEAFF. The CDR3 DNA reads TGCGCTACCTCCCGCAACAGGGGGTGGTACACTGAAGCTTTCTTT.